This T cell receptor (beta chain) is from a study of beta chain features in type 1 diabetes. In regard to this clone: As yet, its antigen is unknown.

Germline assignment: CDR1 SEHNR and CDR2 FQNEAQ (reference sequence). CDR3 length: 16 residues. J lost 0 bases, V lost 5 bases, and 4 bases had no gene match. Findings and caveats of the study: There was no resolution here of whether HLA type influences TCRB rearrangement.

Every bit of the isolated RNA underwent reverse transcription, so sequencing read expressed TCRB transcripts. Some clones are missing from TCRdb's copy, which holds only in-frame ones; the method was immunoSEQ multiplex PCR. The sample has roughly 400,000 clones; approximately 15% are singletons. This receptor was identified in a woman aged 18-35 years in good health. The J gene is TRBJ2-3, the V gene TRBV7-9; TRBD2 matches at 11 bases. Sequenced material: naive CD4+ T cells from blood. For the CDR3, the DNA is TGTGCCAGCAGCCTGGGGACTAGCGGAAGCACAGATACGCAGTATTTT. Protein: CASSLGTSGSTDTQYF.